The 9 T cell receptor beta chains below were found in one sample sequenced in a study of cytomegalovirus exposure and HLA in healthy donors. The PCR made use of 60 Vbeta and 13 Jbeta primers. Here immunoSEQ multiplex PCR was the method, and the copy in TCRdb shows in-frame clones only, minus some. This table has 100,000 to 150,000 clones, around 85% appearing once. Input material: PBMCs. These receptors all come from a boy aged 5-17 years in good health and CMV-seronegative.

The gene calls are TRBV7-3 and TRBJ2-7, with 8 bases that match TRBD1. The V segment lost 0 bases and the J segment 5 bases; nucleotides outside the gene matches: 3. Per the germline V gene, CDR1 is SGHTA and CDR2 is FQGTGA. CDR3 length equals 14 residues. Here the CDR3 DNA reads TGTGCCAGCAGCTTAACGGGGGACAGGAACGAGCAGTACTTC. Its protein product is CASSLTGDRNEQYF.

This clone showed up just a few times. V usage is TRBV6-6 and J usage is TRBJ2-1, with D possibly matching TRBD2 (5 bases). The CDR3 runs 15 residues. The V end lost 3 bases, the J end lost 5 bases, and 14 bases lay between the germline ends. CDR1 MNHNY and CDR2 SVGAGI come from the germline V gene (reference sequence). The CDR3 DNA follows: TGTGCCAGCAGTTATCAGAGCGTCGGGGACAATGAGCAGTTCTTC. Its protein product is CASSYQSVGDNEQFF.

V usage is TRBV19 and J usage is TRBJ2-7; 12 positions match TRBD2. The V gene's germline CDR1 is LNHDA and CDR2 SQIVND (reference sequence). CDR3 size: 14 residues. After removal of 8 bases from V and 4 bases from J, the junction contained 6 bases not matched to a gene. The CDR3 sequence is CASSATSGSYEQYF. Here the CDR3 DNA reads TGTGCCAGTTCAGCGACTAGCGGGAGTTACGAGCAGTACTTC.

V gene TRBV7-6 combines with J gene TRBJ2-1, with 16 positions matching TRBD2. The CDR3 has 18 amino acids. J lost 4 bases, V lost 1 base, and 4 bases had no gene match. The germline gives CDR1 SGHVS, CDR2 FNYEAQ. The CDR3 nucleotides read TGTGCCAGCAGCTTAGGGGGGACTAGCGGGGGGGAATACAATGAGCAGTTCTTC. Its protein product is CASSLGGTSGGEYNEQFF.

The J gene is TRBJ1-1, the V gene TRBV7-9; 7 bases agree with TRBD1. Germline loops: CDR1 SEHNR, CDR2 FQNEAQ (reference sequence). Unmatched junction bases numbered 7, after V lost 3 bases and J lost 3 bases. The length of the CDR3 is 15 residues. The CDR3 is CASSFRTDRDTEAFF. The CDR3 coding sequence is TGTGCCAGCAGCTTCCGGACCGACAGGGACACTGAAGCTTTCTTT.

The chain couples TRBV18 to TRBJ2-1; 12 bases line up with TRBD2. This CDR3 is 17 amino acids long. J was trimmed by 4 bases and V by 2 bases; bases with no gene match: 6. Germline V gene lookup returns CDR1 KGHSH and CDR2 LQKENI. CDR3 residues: CASSPTLLAGGYNEQFF. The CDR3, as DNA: TGTGCCAGCTCACCAACTCTCCTAGCGGGAGGGTACAATGAGCAGTTCTTC.

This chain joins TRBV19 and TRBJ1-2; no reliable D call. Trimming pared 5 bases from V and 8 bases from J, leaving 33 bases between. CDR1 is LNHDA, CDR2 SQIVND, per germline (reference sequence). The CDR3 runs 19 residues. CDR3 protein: CASSYFQLTTWTPQSGYTF. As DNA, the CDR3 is TGTGCCAGTAGTTATTTTCAACTGACAACCTGGACTCCTCAGAGCGGCTACACCTTC. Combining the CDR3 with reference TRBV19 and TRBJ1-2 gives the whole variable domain DGGITQSPKYLFRKEGQNVTLSCEQNLNHDAMYWYRQDPGQGLRLIYYSQIVNDFQKGDIAEGYSVSREKKESFPLTVTSAQKNPTAFYLCASSYFQLTTWTPQSGYTFGSGTRLTVV.

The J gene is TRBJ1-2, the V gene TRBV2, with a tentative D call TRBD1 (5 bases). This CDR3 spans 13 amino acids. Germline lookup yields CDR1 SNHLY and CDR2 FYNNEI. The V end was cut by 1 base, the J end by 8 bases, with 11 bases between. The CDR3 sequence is CASSEVGGRGYTF. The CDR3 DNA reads TGTGCCAGCAGTGAAGTGGGGGGACGAGGCTACACCTTC.

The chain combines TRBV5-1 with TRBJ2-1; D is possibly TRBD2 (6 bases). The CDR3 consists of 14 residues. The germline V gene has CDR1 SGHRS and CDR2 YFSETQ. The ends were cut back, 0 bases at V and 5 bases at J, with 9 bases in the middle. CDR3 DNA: TGCGCCAGCAGCTTGGCATGGGGGGACAATGAGCAGTTCTTC. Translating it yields CASSLAWGDNEQFF.